This T cell receptor beta chain was observed in a study of neurological immune-mediated disorders. Points from the study as a whole: None of the CDR3 amino acid sequences in expanded clones turned up in more than one subject, which points to private repertoires in all groups.

The team produced cDNA through 5'RACE using 10-nucleotide random UMIs. In TCRdb, the 5' RACE reads were re-called with MiXCR into one record per CDR3 protein. The sample lists approximately 31,000 distinct CDR3 sequences, more than 10% seen once, with 2.3% in the top ten. Time point specified: longitudinal time-point 2. This clonotype was counted many times. Its antigen is not identified. Germline CDR1 DFQATT, CDR2 SNEGSKA (reference sequence). The ends were cut back, 6 bases at V and 3 bases at J, with 22 bases in the middle. The CDR3 contains 16 residues. Sequencing was carried out using PBMCs. The chain has TRBV20-1 and TRBJ2-3; D possibly corresponds to TRBD1 (6 bases). The clonotype originates from a middle-aged woman in good health. CDR3 protein: CSASSPGQGSTDTQYF. The CDR3 nucleotides are TGCAGTGCCAGCAGTCCGGGACAAGGCAGTACAGATACGCAGTATTTT.